This is a list of T cell receptor beta chains from one sample in a study of cytomegalovirus exposure and HLA in healthy donors. TCRdb keeps only in-frame clones here, not all; method: immunoSEQ multiplex PCR. Of some 130,000 clones in the sample, around 73% were seen once. The material sequenced was PBMCs. Source of these receptors: a woman aged 40 to 50 in good health and CMV-seronegative. CDR3s include the opening cysteine and the closing phenylalanine or tryptophan. The D gene is left open where the match is weak. Size values are once, few and many counts, or a class for expanded clones, and some rows have none.

D | J | V | size | CDR3 | DNA
- | TRBJ1-1 | TRBV7-3 | - | CASRAGDRNTEAFF | TGTGCCAGCAGAGCAGGGGATAGGAACACTGAAGCTTTCTTT
- | TRBJ2-2 | TRBV10-3 | few | CAISETSFTNTGELFF | TGTGCCATCAGTGAGACTAGCTTCACTAACACCGGGGAGCTGTTTTTT
- | TRBJ1-1 | TRBV7-2 | - | CASSLASGGLNTEAFF | TGTGCCAGCAGCTTAGCGTCGGGGGGGCTGAACACTGAAGCTTTCTTT
- | TRBJ1-4 | TRBV5-1 | few | CASSFTGSGGEKLFF | TGCGCCAGCAGCTTTACGGGGTCTGGAGGTGAAAAACTGTTTTTT
- | TRBJ1-2 | TRBV19 | - | CASTMPTGRFQGYTF | TGTGCCAGTACAATGCCGACAGGTCGTTTTCAGGGCTACACCTTC
TRBD1 | TRBJ1-1 | TRBV7-9 | few | CASSPSTGGTEAFF | TGTGCCAGCAGCCCCTCGACAGGGGGCACTGAAGCTTTCTTT
TRBD2 | TRBJ2-2 | TRBV10-3 | - | CAISKASGGRELFF | TGTGCCATCTCCAAGGCTAGCGGGGGAAGGGAGCTGTTTTTT
- | TRBJ2-7 | TRBV18 | - | CASSSYVSYEQYF | TGTGCCAGCTCGTCCTACGTTTCCTACGAGCAGTACTTC
- | TRBJ1-6 | TRBV6-5 | - | CARRRGSPLHF | TGTGCCAGGAGGAGGGGTTCACCCCTCCACTTT
- | TRBJ2-1 | TRBV5-6 | - | CASSLFASTHYNEQFF | TGTGCCAGCAGCTTGTTTGCTAGCACTCACTACAATGAGCAGTTCTTC
TRBD1 | TRBJ1-6 | TRBV9 | - | CASSVAWDRGLNSPLHF | TGTGCCAGCAGCGTAGCATGGGACAGGGGACTTAATTCACCCCTCCACTTT
- | TRBJ1-1 | TRBV7-9 | - | CASSWGGRVEAFF | TGTGCCAGCTCCTGGGGGGGGCGCGTAGAAGCTTTCTTT
TRBD1 | TRBJ1-2 | TRBV6-5 | - | CASSYRGTGAYGYTF | TGTGCCAGCAGTTACAGGGGGACAGGGGCCTATGGCTACACCTTC
- | TRBJ2-1 | TRBV27 | - | CASIKAGKVGEQFF | TGTGCCAGCATAAAGGCAGGGAAGGTTGGTGAGCAGTTCTTC
TRBD1 | TRBJ1-1 | TRBV6-1 | few | CASKQLDRVAEAFF | TGTGCCAGCAAACAATTGGACAGGGTCGCTGAAGCTTTCTTT